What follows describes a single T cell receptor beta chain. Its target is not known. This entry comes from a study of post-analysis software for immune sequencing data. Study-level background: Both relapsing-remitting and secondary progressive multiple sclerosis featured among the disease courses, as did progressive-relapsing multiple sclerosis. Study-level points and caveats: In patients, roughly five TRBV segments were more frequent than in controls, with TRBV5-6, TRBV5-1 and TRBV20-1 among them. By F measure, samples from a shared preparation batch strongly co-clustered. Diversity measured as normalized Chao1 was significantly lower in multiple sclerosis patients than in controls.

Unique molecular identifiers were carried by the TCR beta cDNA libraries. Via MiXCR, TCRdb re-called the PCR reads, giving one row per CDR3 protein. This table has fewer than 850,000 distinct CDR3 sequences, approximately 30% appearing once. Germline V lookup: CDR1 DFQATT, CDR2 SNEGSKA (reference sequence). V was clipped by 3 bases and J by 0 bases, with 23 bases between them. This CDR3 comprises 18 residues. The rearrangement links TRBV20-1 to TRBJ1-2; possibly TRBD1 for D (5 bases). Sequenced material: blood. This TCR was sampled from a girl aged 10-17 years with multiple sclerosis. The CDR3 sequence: CSAREGVWGREANYGYTF. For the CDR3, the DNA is TGCAGTGCTAGGGAGGGTGTATGGGGCAGAGAAGCTAACTATGGCTACACCTTC.